This T cell receptor beta chain came from a study of T cell repertoires in cytomegalovirus infection. About the study: HLA-B-restricted CMV epitopes that are well studied, plus recently identified HLA-C-restricted ones, were used by the study. Public TCR beta signature analysis indicated the presence of both CMV infection and matching HLA type.

This clonotype occurred a few times. The antigen remains unidentified. TCRdb reprocessed the reads via MiXCR and lists one record per CDR3 protein. Among fewer than 900,000 distinct CDR3 sequences listed, roughly 28% were seen once. Regarding the study as a whole: Cumulative public TCR beta family frequency identified CMV carriers with the relevant HLA. HLA-C-restricted CMV-specific TCR beta clonotypes prevailed in the ex vivo response.

Germline CDR1 is SEHNR and CDR2 is FQNEAQ (reference sequence). The CDR3 runs 16 residues. The V end was cut by 1 base, the J end by 0 bases, with 10 bases between. The TCR originated in a human donor in good health (CMV status not recorded). Some clones in this sample may be carry-over from other donors' samples. The material sequenced was cultured CD8+ T cells from PBMCs, taken from culture after CMV antigen stimulation. This chain uses TRBV7-9 with TRBJ1-5; a possible D gene is TRBD1 (5 bases). The CDR3: CASSLGGRHSNQPQHF. CDR3 coding DNA: TGTGCCAGCAGCTTAGGGGGCCGCCATAGCAATCAGCCCCAGCATTTT.